Listed here are 17 T cell receptor beta chains from one sample, sequenced in a study of T-cell reconstitution after alpha-beta-depleted transplantation in children. Unique molecular identifiers were used to barcode this TCRbeta library. Each CDR3 protein is one row after TCRdb ran MiXCR on the PCR reads. This sample has roughly 500,000 distinct CDR3 sequences, with around a third found just once. Sample: PBMCs from the stem cell graft donor, taken from the stem cell graft. The source of these receptors is a human donor who donated a stem cell graft to a child with aplastic anemia.

The CDR3 protein is CACTVRNTEAFF. Written as DNA, the CDR3 is TGTGCCTGTACCGTCAGGAACACTGAAGCTTTCTTT. The chain combines TRBV30 with TRBJ1-1; D unclear. V gave up 6 bases and J gave up 1 base, with 9 bases separating them. Germline V CDR1 and CDR2: GTSNPN, SVGIG (reference sequence). The CDR3 contains 12 residues.

The rearrangement uses TRBV20-1 and TRBJ1-2; D is unresolved. V dropped 1 base and J dropped 6 bases, with 12 bases sitting between them. Germline CDR1 and CDR2: DFQATT and SNEGSKA (reference sequence). The CDR3 runs to 13 residues. The CDR3 sequence is CSARAQTRNGYTF. The CDR3 DNA is TGCAGTGCTAGAGCACAGACGAGAAATGGCTACACCTTC.

In this sample, this clonotype turned up a few times. The chain is built from TRBV20-1 and TRBJ2-1, with 9 nucleotides matching TRBD1. Germline-derived CDR1 and CDR2 are DFQATT and SNEGSKA (reference sequence). V shed 4 bases, J shed 5 bases, and the junction held 3 bases outside the gene matches. The CDR3 runs 13 residues. CDR3 nucleotides: TGCAGTGCTAATAGGACAGGGGACAATGAGCAGTTCTTC. It codes for CSANRTGDNEQFF.

This clonotype appeared a few times. Here the CDR3 reads CASTWGGNTEAFF. In DNA form, the CDR3 reads TGTGCCAGCACCTGGGGGGGCAACACTGAAGCTTTCTTT. This chain uses TRBV12-3 or TRBV12-4 with TRBJ1-1; tentative D call: TRBD1 (6 bases). V dropped 7 bases and J dropped 2 bases, with 11 bases sitting between them. The CDR3 consists of 13 residues.

The chain couples TRBV28 to TRBJ2-4; D may be TRBD2 (7 bases). Germline V lookup: CDR1 MDHEN, CDR2 SYDVKM. V dropped 4 bases and J dropped 8 bases, with 15 bases sitting between them. The length of the CDR3 is 14 residues. The CDR3 DNA reads TGTGCCAGCAGTTCCCAAGGGGGGGGGGACATTCAGTACTTC. Translating gives CASSSQGGGDIQYF.

The gene calls are TRBV20-1 and TRBJ2-4, with no clear D. The CDR3 is 13 amino acids. Deletions cut 1 base from V and 7 bases from J, with 11 bases between. Germline V lookup: CDR1 DFQATT, CDR2 SNEGSKA (reference sequence). CDR3 nucleotide sequence: TGCAGTGCTAGAGTGGAAAGACGGAACATTCAGTACTTC. This encodes CSARVERRNIQYF.

This clonotype showed up just a few times. The rearrangement joins TRBV19 to TRBJ2-1; no definite D call. The CDR3 loop spans 13 amino acids. V was pared by 1 base and J by 9 bases, with 10 bases between. Germline assignment: CDR1 LNHDA and CDR2 SQIVND (reference sequence). CDR3 DNA: TGTGCCAGTAGTATAGGGTTTAGTAGTGAGCAGTTCTTC. Protein product: CASSIGFSSEQFF.

This clonotype was detected a few times. CDR3: CASSYRGAYEQYF. CDR3 sequence (DNA): TGTGCCAGCAGCTACAGGGGTGCCTACGAGCAGTACTTC. V is TRBV7-9 and J is TRBJ2-7; 7 nucleotides match TRBD1. The CDR3 sequence is 13 residues long. Unmatched junction bases numbered 2, after V lost 4 bases and J lost 2 bases. CDR1 and CDR2 from the germline V gene are SEHNR and FQNEAQ (reference sequence).

This clonotype showed up just a few times. V gene TRBV6-5 combines with J gene TRBJ1-2; D gene uncertain. This CDR3 region has 12 residues. Trimming removed 9 bases at V and 2 bases at J, with 10 bases between. Germline CDR1 reads MNHEY; CDR2 reads SVGAGI. The CDR3 DNA follows: TGTGCCAGTACCACAGCGAACTATGGCTACACCTTC. Its protein product is CASTTANYGYTF.

CDR3 protein: CASSLTDLGSSYNEQFF. CDR3 nucleotide sequence: TGTGCCAGCAGCCTCACGGACCTGGGCAGCTCCTACAATGAGCAGTTCTTC. The gene calls are TRBV11-2 and TRBJ2-1; no definite D call. The CDR3 contains 17 residues. Trimming took off 5 bases at V and 0 bases at J, with 17 bases between the two ends. Germline loops: CDR1 SGHAT, CDR2 FQNNGV. The full variable domain, with the rest looked up from reference TRBV11-2 and TRBJ2-1, is EAGVAQSPRYKIIEKRQSVAFWCNPISGHATLYWYQQILGQGPKLLIQFQNNGVVDDSQLPKDRFSAERLKGVDSTLKIQPAKLEDSAVYLCASSLTDLGSSYNEQFFGPGTRLTVL.

CDR3 in DNA: TGTGCCAGCCTTGGACAACCCGATCAAGAGACCCAGTACTTC. Amino acids: CASLGQPDQETQYF. The gene calls are TRBV11-3 and TRBJ2-5, with D perhaps matching TRBD1 (5 bases). The CDR3 totals 14 residues. Germline CDR1 SGHNT, CDR2 YENEEA. Trimming left V 8 bases short and J 2 bases short, with 15 bases between.

The sample holds a few counts of this clonotype. V gene TRBV5-4 combines with J gene TRBJ1-2; D gene uncertain. The CDR3 length is 16 residues. V lost 4 bases to trimming and J lost 7 bases, with 23 bases between them. The germline gives CDR1 SGHNT, CDR2 YYREEE (reference sequence). The CDR3 region has the DNA TGTGCCAGCAGCCAAGGGCGAGGAGGCCACCTTGGTGGCTACACCTTC. It yields the protein CASSQGRGGHLGGYTF.

The chain carries TRBV5-8 and TRBJ2-1; 8 nucleotides align to TRBD1. With 7 bases clipped from V and 0 bases from J, the junction kept 3 bases outside the gene matches. There are 14 residues in the CDR3. Looked up from germline, CDR1 is SGHTS and CDR2 is YDEGEE. The CDR3 sequence: CASSTGGSYNEQFF. The CDR3 DNA sequence: TGTGCCAGCTCCACAGGGGGCTCCTACAATGAGCAGTTCTTC.

V and J are TRBV7-9 and TRBJ2-7; no clear D gene. The CDR3 sequence is 13 residues long. In germline, CDR1 is SEHNR, CDR2 FQNEAQ (reference sequence). V lost 5 bases and J 3 bases, leaving 11 bases between the germline ends. The CDR3 protein is CASSPHLDYEQYV. The DNA for the CDR3 is TGTGCCAGCAGCCCCCACTTAGACTACGAGCAGTACGTC.

The chain recombines TRBV5-1 with TRBJ1-2, with 11 bases lining up with TRBD1. There are 16 residues in the CDR3. The germline V gene has CDR1 SGHRS and CDR2 YFSETQ. The V and J ends lost 4 bases and 5 bases, in that order; junction bases with no gene match: 10. The CDR3: CASSAGQGVYAYGYTF. The CDR3 DNA reads as TGCGCCAGCAGCGCGGGACAGGGGGTCTACGCTTATGGCTACACCTTC.

This clonotype was seen a handful of times. V usage is TRBV6-2 or TRBV6-3 and J usage is TRBJ2-7; D may correspond to TRBD1 or TRBD2 (5 bases each). CDR3 length: 15 residues. In germline, CDR1 is MNHEY, CDR2 SVGEGT. The V and J ends lost 2 bases and 5 bases respectively, with 16 bases between them. CDR3 residues: CASSYLGPPKDEQYV. CDR3 DNA: TGTGCCAGCAGTTACCTGGGACCCCCGAAGGACGAGCAGTACGTC.

This clonotype occurred a few times. The chain uses TRBV10-3 and TRBJ1-1; no clear D. Trimming removed 0 bases from V and 4 bases from J, with 9 bases in between. The germline CDR1 and CDR2 sequences are ENHRY and SYGVKD. The CDR3 contains 14 residues. The CDR3: CAISESGSSTEAFF. CDR3 DNA: TGTGCCATCAGTGAGTCAGGGTCGAGCACTGAAGCTTTCTTT.